This T cell receptor (beta chain) was captured by sequencing in a study of T cell repertoires in cytomegalovirus infection. One entry per CDR3 protein results from TCRdb running MiXCR on the reads. The sample yields about 310,000 distinct CDR3 sequences, roughly 25% seen once. V shed 2 bases and J shed 3 bases, with 8 bases lying between them. The CDR3 runs 14 residues. CDR1 is SGHTA, CDR2 FQGNSA, per germline. This clonotype appeared many times. Its antigen is as yet unknown. The V call is TRBV7-2, the J call TRBJ1-3, with D uncertain. This clonotype originated in a human donor in good health (CMV status not recorded). Some clones in this sample may be carry-over from other donors' samples. The specimen was cultured PBMCs, collected from culture after CMV antigen stimulation. CDR3 sequence reads: CASSLSRIGNTIYF. CDR3 nucleotide sequence: TGTGCCAGCAGCTTATCTCGGATTGGAAACACCATATATTTT.